The 11 T cell receptor beta chains below come from one sample, sequenced in a study of cytomegalovirus exposure and HLA in healthy donors (dated by TCRdb to 2015 to 2018). Preparation of the library involved the immunoSEQ multiplex PCR assay. The multiplex PCR relied on a mix of 60 forward primers for TCR Vbeta segments and 13 reverse primers for TCR Jbeta segments. The immuneACCESS repertoire file appears here via TCRdb, limited to in-frame rearrangements. These files lack a portion of the clones; in checked studies, under half of the deficit traces to unresolved V genes, and the cause of the others is not known. The sample profile shows 95,000 or so clones; approximately 81% of them were found once. Of the sample, over 4% falls within the top ten clones. Sequenced sample: PBMCs. These receptors all come from a woman in her seventies in good health and CMV-seropositive.

The chain joins TRBV7-3 to TRBJ2-3; D is unclear. This CDR3 has 15 residues. Trimming took off 1 base at V and 6 bases at J, with 14 bases between the two ends. Per the germline V gene, CDR1 is SGHTA and CDR2 is FQGTGA. The CDR3 loop is CASSLSPVDTDTQYF. In DNA, the CDR3 is TGTGCCAGCAGCTTAAGCCCAGTCGACACTGATACGCAGTATTTT.

A word on this clone: Germline is not matched at one junction end, which may reflect a read error. The chain recombines TRBV7-9 with TRBJ1-2; no clear D gene. CDR3 length: 12 residues. Germline V gene sequence: CDR1 SEHNR, CDR2 FQNEAQ (reference sequence). CDR3 in amino acids: CSSSFGGRGYTF. The CDR3 DNA follows: TGTTCCAGCAGCTTTGGAGGGCGAGGCTACACCTTC.

The CDR3 DNA reads TGTGCCAGCAGCCAGACAGGGGGCGAGCAGTACTTC. Translating gives CASSQTGGEQYF. The chain has TRBV28 and TRBJ2-7; 9 positions agree with TRBD1. Germline V gene lookup returns CDR1 MDHEN and CDR2 SYDVKM. The CDR3 has 12 residues. The trim removed 6 bases at V and 6 bases at J, leaving 3 bases unmatched.

The rearrangement links TRBV4-1 to TRBJ2-7, with D perhaps matching TRBD2 (6 bases). Germline CDR1 and CDR2: MGHRA and YSYEKL. Trimming left V 2 bases short and J 2 bases short, with 19 bases between. This CDR3 has 17 residues. The CDR3 loop reads CASSQNPVRDFAYEQYF. CDR3 bases: TGCGCCAGCAGCCAAAACCCCGTTCGGGACTTCGCCTACGAGCAGTACTTC.

The chain links TRBV5-1 to TRBJ2-7; 9 nucleotides align to TRBD2. V lost 0 bases and J lost 2; bases outside the gene matches: 6. CDR1 SGHRS and CDR2 YFSETQ come from the germline V gene. This CDR3 is 16 amino acids long. CDR3 protein: CASSLGLAGGPYEQYF. The CDR3 DNA follows: TGCGCCAGCAGCTTGGGCCTGGCGGGGGGGCCCTACGAGCAGTACTTC.

This chain links TRBV5-1 with TRBJ2-5, with 9 bases matching TRBD1. From germline, CDR1 is SGHRS and CDR2 YFSETQ. CDR3 size: 14 residues. With V trimmed by 4 bases and J by 5 bases, 6 bases remained unmatched. The CDR3 region has the DNA TGCGCCAGCAGCCCGGGACAGGGAATGGAGACCCAGTACTTC. Translation: CASSPGQGMETQYF.

The CDR3 here is CASSFPASHYEQYF. CDR3 nucleotides: TGTGCCAGCAGCTTTCCAGCGAGCCACTACGAGCAGTACTTC. The genes are TRBV7-2 and TRBJ2-5, with D hard to call. The J call may be wrong; the DNA end is better matched by TRBJ2-7. This CDR3 is 14 amino acids long. Looked up from germline, CDR1 is SGHTA and CDR2 is FQGNSA.

The chain links TRBV19 to TRBJ2-7; 7 nucleotides agree with TRBD1. V lost 3 bases, J lost 2 bases, and 7 bases stayed unmatched. CDR3 length: 15 amino acids. Germline V gene sequence: CDR1 LNHDA, CDR2 SQIVND (reference sequence). The CDR3 DNA reads as TGTGCCAGTAGTATCCGGGACAGCGAAACCTACGAGCAGTACTTC. This encodes CASSIRDSETYEQYF.

The V and J genes are TRBV7-9 and TRBJ1-2; a weak D match, TRBD1 (6 bases). Germline CDR1 reads SEHNR; CDR2 reads FQNEAQ (reference sequence). V dropped 7 bases and J dropped 3 bases, with 18 bases sitting between them. This CDR3 contains 15 residues. The CDR3 is CASTRGAYRDYGYTF. The CDR3, as DNA: TGTGCCAGCACCAGGGGCGCGTATCGGGACTATGGCTACACCTTC.

The J gene is TRBJ2-2, the V gene TRBV18; TRBD1 matches at 7 bases. Germline CDR1 reads KGHSH; CDR2 reads LQKENI. This CDR3 has 15 amino acids. The ends lost 2 bases at V and 1 base at J; junction bases unmatched: 1. The CDR3 DNA is TGTGCCAGCTCACCATCAGGGGGGAACACCGGGGAGCTGTTTTTT. The encoded protein is CASSPSGGNTGELFF.

This clone was counted once. This chain links TRBV7-9 with TRBJ2-2, with D possibly TRBD1 on 5 matching bases. CDR1 is SEHNR, CDR2 FQNEAQ, per germline (reference sequence). Deletions cut 5 bases from V and 0 bases from J, with 13 bases between. The length of the CDR3 is 16 residues. The CDR3 DNA follows: TGTGCCAGCAGCCTGGATCAGGGAACGAACACCGGGGAGCTGTTTTTT. This codes for CASSLDQGTNTGELFF. The full variable domain, its missing parts supplied by reference TRBV7-9 and TRBJ2-2, is DTGVSQNPRHKITKRGQNVTFRCDPISEHNRLYWYRQTLGQGPEFLTYFQNEAQLEKSRLLSDRFSAERPKGSFSTLEIQRTEQGDSAMYLCASSLDQGTNTGELFFGEGSRLTVL.